What follows is one T cell receptor beta chain and its context. The antigen is unknown. The entry originates in a study of cytomegalovirus exposure and HLA in healthy donors. PCR primers comprised 60 Vbeta and 13 Jbeta primers. Clones were read by immunoSEQ multiplex PCR, and TCRdb kept only the in-frame ones, dropping some. Counted here are 180,000 or so clones, around 75% occurring once; the ten biggest clones make up just under 3%. General study results and limits: Within a later analysis, the majority of CMV-associated TCR beta chains appeared HLA-restricted. According to the study, some 160 TCR beta chains were cytomegalovirus-associated. A previous analysis found most TCR beta V segments productive roughly 90% or roughly 30% of the time.

The CDR3 runs 14 residues. From germline, CDR1 is SNHLY and CDR2 FYNNEI. V was clipped by 5 bases and J by 6 bases; unmatched bases: 7. The chain employs TRBV2 and TRBJ1-5; 7 nucleotides match TRBD1. What was sequenced was PBMCs. The origin of this receptor is a male donor in good health and CMV-seronegative. CDR3 amino acids: CASSLQGTSQPQHF. CDR3 DNA sequence: TGTGCCAGCAGTTTACAGGGGACGAGTCAGCCCCAGCATTTT.